A single sample gave rise to the 20 T cell receptor beta chains below, sequenced in a study of vaccination and CD4 T cells after COVID-19. Their specific antigens are unknown. Researchers used the Oncomine TCR Beta short-read assay to sequence DNA from cultured CD4+ T cells. One entry per CDR3 protein results from TCRdb running MiXCR on the PCR reads. The sample lists 10,000 to 15,000 distinct CDR3 sequences; approximately 74% were seen once. Sample treatment: approximately 11-day PBMC culture with coronavirus spike peptide pools or control peptides (ViraFEST assay). Here the sequenced sample was CD4+ T cells from blood, cultured in vitro, taken after SARS-CoV-2 vaccination. These receptor sequences come from a human donor who received a COVID-19 vaccine.

The chain links TRBV19 to TRBJ1-5; D is perhaps TRBD1 (6 bases). V was cut by 7 bases and J by 4 bases, with 17 bases left in between. The CDR3 runs to 15 residues. Per the germline V gene, CDR1 is LNHDA and CDR2 is SQIVND (reference sequence). In DNA form, the CDR3 reads TGTGCCAGTAAGGGGGTTCTCACCTGGAATCAGCCCCAGCATTTT. Translation gives CASKGVLTWNQPQHF.

This sequence joins TRBV20-1 and TRBJ1-5, with D unclear. V was clipped by 3 bases and J by 0 bases, with 15 bases between them. The germline CDR1 and CDR2 sequences are DFQATT and SNEGSKA (reference sequence). This CDR3 has 16 residues. The CDR3 coding sequence is TGCAGTGCTAGTGGTAACACAGTCGTTAGCAATCAGCCCCAGCATTTT. It yields the protein CSASGNTVVSNQPQHF.

The gene calls are TRBV20-1 and TRBJ2-3; 7 nucleotides align to TRBD2. Germline assignment: CDR1 DFQATT and CDR2 SNEGSKA (reference sequence). V lost 0 bases and J lost 3; bases outside the gene matches: 6. The CDR3 is made up of 15 amino acids. CDR3 nucleotide sequence: TGCAGTGCTAGAGATCCAGCGGGGAATACAGATACGCAGTATTTT. Translation gives CSARDPAGNTDTQYF.

The CDR3 is CASSPGLAGATSTDTQYF. In DNA, the CDR3 is TGTGCCAGCAGCCCGGGACTAGCGGGGGCTACTAGCACAGATACGCAGTATTTT. This chain joins TRBV11-3 and TRBJ2-3, with 14 bases matching TRBD2. The CDR3 contains 18 residues. The V segment lost 5 bases and the J segment 0 bases; nucleotides outside the gene matches: 7. The germline V gene has CDR1 SGHNT and CDR2 YENEEA.

V gene TRBV2 combines with J gene TRBJ2-7, with 8 bases matching TRBD2. V shed 7 bases and J 4 bases; nucleotides not matched to a gene: 3. Germline lookup yields CDR1 SNHLY and CDR2 FYNNEI. The CDR3 is 12 residues long. As DNA, the CDR3 is TGTGCCAGCAAACCGGGGGGGTACGAGCAGTACTTC. Translating it yields CASKPGGYEQYF.

The chain is built from TRBV7-6 and TRBJ1-3; D gene unclear. The CDR3 runs 15 residues. In germline, CDR1 is SGHVS, CDR2 FNYEAQ. The germline V and J ends were trimmed by 1 base and 0 bases, with 7 bases remaining between them. CDR3 loop: CASSLDAVSGNTIYF. The DNA for the CDR3 is TGTGCCAGCAGCTTAGATGCAGTCTCTGGAAACACCATATATTTT.

The chain couples TRBV20-1 to TRBJ2-1; D is ambiguous. CDR3 length equals 12 residues. Germline CDR1 is DFQATT and CDR2 is SNEGSKA (reference sequence). With 6 bases removed from V and 2 bases from J, the gap between germline ends came to 8 bases. The CDR3 coding sequence is TGCAGTGCCCAACAGACCTACAATGAGCAGTTCTTC. Protein: CSAQQTYNEQFF.

This clonotype was seen a handful of times. The chain links TRBV19 to TRBJ1-2; a possible D gene is TRBD1 (5 bases). The length of the CDR3 is 17 residues. V was cut by 6 bases and J by 0 bases, with 20 bases left in between. Germline V lookup: CDR1 LNHDA, CDR2 SQIVND (reference sequence). CDR3 protein: CASSLNPGPKANYGYTF. The CDR3 DNA follows: TGTGCCAGTAGCCTCAACCCGGGACCTAAAGCTAACTATGGCTACACCTTC. The whole variable domain, filled in from reference TRBV19 and TRBJ1-2, reads DGGITQSPKYLFRKEGQNVTLSCEQNLNHDAMYWYRQDPGQGLRLIYYSQIVNDFQKGDIAEGYSVSREKKESFPLTVTSAQKNPTAFYLCASSLNPGPKANYGYTFGSGTRLTVV.

The CDR3, as DNA: TGCAGTGCTAGCCAAGGACAGGGGGCTTTAGATACGCAGTATTTT. Residues: CSASQGQGALDTQYF. This rearrangement joins TRBV20-1 to TRBJ2-3, with 11 bases matching TRBD1. The CDR3 loop spans 15 amino acids. The germline V gene has CDR1 DFQATT and CDR2 SNEGSKA (reference sequence). Trimming took 3 bases from V and 5 from J; bases not matched to a gene: 7.

V is TRBV20-1 and J is TRBJ2-1, with D perhaps matching TRBD2 (6 bases). Deletions cut 0 bases from V and 4 bases from J, with 16 bases between. This CDR3 comprises 16 residues. Germline CDR1 DFQATT, CDR2 SNEGSKA (reference sequence). The CDR3 bases are TGCAGTGCTAGAGATCAAGGGTTCGGACTATACAATGAGCAGTTCTTC. As protein: CSARDQGFGLYNEQFF.

The gene calls are TRBV6-1 and TRBJ2-1; D could derive from TRBD1 or TRBD2 (5 bases each). Germline V gives CDR1 MNHNS, CDR2 SASEGT. CDR3 length equals 15 residues. V was trimmed by 2 bases and J by 0 bases, leaving 8 bases between them. DNA for the CDR3: TGTGCCAGCAGTGAATCAGGGAGCTCCTACAATGAGCAGTTCTTC. This translates into CASSESGSSYNEQFF.

The chain couples TRBV27 to TRBJ1-1, with 9 nucleotides matching TRBD1. Germline lookup yields CDR1 MNHEY and CDR2 SMNVEV (reference sequence). V was clipped by 6 bases and J by 4 bases; unmatched bases: 12. This CDR3 has 16 amino acids. CDR3 region: CASSRHFRDRVTEAFF. The CDR3 DNA reads as TGTGCCAGCAGCCGACACTTCCGGGACAGGGTCACTGAAGCTTTCTTT.

This rearrangement joins TRBV6-1 to TRBJ1-6; 8 nucleotides match TRBD1. Germline CDR1 MNHNS, CDR2 SASEGT. With 6 bases clipped from V and 9 bases from J, the junction kept 7 bases outside the gene matches. CDR3 length equals 14 residues. The CDR3 coding sequence is TGTGCCAGCAGCGACAGGGGAAGTGGTTCACCCCTCCACTTT. It specifies CASSDRGSGSPLHF.

The V and J genes are TRBV24-1 and TRBJ2-2; D not certain. Germline CDR1 reads KGHDR; CDR2 reads SFDVKD. CDR3 length: 16 amino acids. V lost 3 bases and J lost 2, with 12 bases in between. CDR3 in DNA: TGTGCCACCAGTGATGTGGCATTTTCTAACACCGGGGAGCTGTTTTTT. As protein: CATSDVAFSNTGELFF.

This chain joins TRBV21-1 and TRBJ1-2; the D segment call TRBD1 is taken from the table without a DNA check. TRBV21-1 is a pseudogene segment. The CDR3 runs to 11 residues. Written as DNA, the CDR3 is TGTGCCAGCAGCAACCGGGATGGCTACACCTTC. It is translated as CASSNRDGYTF.

This rearrangement joins TRBV2 to TRBJ1-2, with no clear D. The CDR3 extends over 15 amino acids. CDR1 is SNHLY, CDR2 FYNNEI, per germline. The V end lost 8 bases, the J end lost 2 bases, and 18 bases lay between the germline ends. The CDR3 DNA reads as TGTGCCAGCCTCCTTGCCCCTAGGTTAAACTATGGCTACACCTTC. Its translation: CASLLAPRLNYGYTF.

This clonotype was seen a few times. This chain links TRBV2 with TRBJ1-2; D unresolved. This CDR3 region has 14 residues. The V end lost 3 bases, the J end lost 8 bases, and 16 bases lay between the germline ends. Germline V gene lookup returns CDR1 SNHLY and CDR2 FYNNEI. The CDR3 nucleotides are TGTGCCAGCAGTGAGAGGTCCGGGTCCCGCGGCTACACCTTC. Protein sequence: CASSERSGSRGYTF.

V usage is TRBV6-1 and J usage is TRBJ2-7, with D perhaps TRBD1 (6 bases). There are 11 residues in the CDR3. Trimming left V 6 bases short and J 6 bases short, with 9 bases between. Germline V gene data show CDR1 as MNHNS and CDR2 as SASEGT. This CDR3 is CASSQGREQYF. In nucleotides, the CDR3 is TGTGCCAGCAGCCAGGGGCGCGAGCAGTACTTC.

The chain carries TRBV19 and TRBJ1-1; 8 bases align to TRBD1. The CDR3 contains 16 residues. After removal of 3 bases from V and 3 bases from J, the junction contained 9 bases not matched to a gene. CDR1 is LNHDA, CDR2 SQIVND, per germline (reference sequence). The CDR3 reads CASSISLQGADTEAFF. The CDR3, as DNA: TGTGCCAGTAGTATTTCCCTTCAGGGGGCCGACACTGAAGCTTTCTTT.

Here the CDR3 DNA reads TGTGCCAGCAGGCTAGCGGGGGGAACAGATACGCAGTATTTT. Its protein is CASRLAGGTDTQYF. The chain uses TRBV2 and TRBJ2-3; 11 nucleotides align to TRBD2. This CDR3 is 14 amino acids long. Germline V gene sequence: CDR1 SNHLY, CDR2 FYNNEI. V was clipped by 6 bases and J by 3 bases; unmatched bases: 2.